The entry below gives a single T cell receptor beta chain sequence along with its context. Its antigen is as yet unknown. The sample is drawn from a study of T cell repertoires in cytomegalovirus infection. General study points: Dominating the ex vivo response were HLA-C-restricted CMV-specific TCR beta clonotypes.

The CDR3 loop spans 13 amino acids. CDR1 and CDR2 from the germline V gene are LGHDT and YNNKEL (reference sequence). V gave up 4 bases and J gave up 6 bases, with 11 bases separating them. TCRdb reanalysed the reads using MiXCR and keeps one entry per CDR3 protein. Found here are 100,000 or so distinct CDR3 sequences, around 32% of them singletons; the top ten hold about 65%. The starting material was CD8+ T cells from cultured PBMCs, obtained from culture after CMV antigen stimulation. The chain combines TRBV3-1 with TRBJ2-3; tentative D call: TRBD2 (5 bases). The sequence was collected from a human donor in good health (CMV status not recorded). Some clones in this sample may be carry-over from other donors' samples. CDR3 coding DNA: TGTGCCAGCAGCCCTACTAGTGCGGATACGCAGTATTTT. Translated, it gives CASSPTSADTQYF.